The present TCR beta chain was sequenced within a study of blood T cell repertoires in COVID-19. Study-wide context: Donors in the United States, Italy and Spain gave samples during acute or convalescent COVID-19.

Per germline, CDR1 MDHEN and CDR2 SYDVKM. The CDR3 consists of 15 residues. Germline trimming cut 9 bases from V and 7 bases from J; bases unmatched to any gene: 11. Libraries were prepared by immunoSEQ multiplex PCR; TCRdb keeps only in-frame clonotypes and omits some of them. The table lists 90,000 to 100,000 clones, around 88% of them singletons, with approximately 1.8% in the top ten. Material for sequencing was peripheral blood. The receptor was derived from a man older than 75 with acute or convalescent COVID-19. V and J are TRBV28 and TRBJ2-7; TRBD2 matches at 14 bases. The CDR3 DNA reads TGTGCCAGTTTCCCCGGGACTAGCGGGAGTGGGGAGCAGTACTTC. It encodes CASFPGTSGSGEQYF.